This TCR beta chain stems from a study of type 1 and type 2 diabetes patients. The wider study: Samples came from type 1 diabetic, type 2 diabetic or nondiabetic people, recruited in China. Sequencing for the whole study yielded 18,976,912 paired-end reads. Whole-study results and caveats: Type 2 diabetes and control samples shared highly correlated V and J usage, averaging roughly 0.97.

Genomic DNA was the PCR template. Amplification of the beta chain CDR3 used 30 forward and 13 reverse multiplex primers. One entry per CDR3 protein, called by TCRdb with MiXCR from the multiplex PCR reads. The data show some 250,000 distinct CDR3 sequences, around 47% seen once. This clonotype was picked up many times. Its specificity is not known. Germline V gene lookup returns CDR1 GTSNPN and CDR2 SVGIG (reference sequence). The V and J ends lost 8 bases and 5 bases respectively, with 4 bases between them. The CDR3 has 8 residues. The sequencing sample was made of peripheral blood mononuclear cells (PBMCs). This clonotype originated in a man aged 18 to 29 with type 2 diabetes. The chain joins TRBV30 to TRBJ2-7; no definite D call. CDR3 in amino acids: CAMDEQYF. The CDR3 DNA reads TGTGCCATGGACGAGCAGTACTTC.